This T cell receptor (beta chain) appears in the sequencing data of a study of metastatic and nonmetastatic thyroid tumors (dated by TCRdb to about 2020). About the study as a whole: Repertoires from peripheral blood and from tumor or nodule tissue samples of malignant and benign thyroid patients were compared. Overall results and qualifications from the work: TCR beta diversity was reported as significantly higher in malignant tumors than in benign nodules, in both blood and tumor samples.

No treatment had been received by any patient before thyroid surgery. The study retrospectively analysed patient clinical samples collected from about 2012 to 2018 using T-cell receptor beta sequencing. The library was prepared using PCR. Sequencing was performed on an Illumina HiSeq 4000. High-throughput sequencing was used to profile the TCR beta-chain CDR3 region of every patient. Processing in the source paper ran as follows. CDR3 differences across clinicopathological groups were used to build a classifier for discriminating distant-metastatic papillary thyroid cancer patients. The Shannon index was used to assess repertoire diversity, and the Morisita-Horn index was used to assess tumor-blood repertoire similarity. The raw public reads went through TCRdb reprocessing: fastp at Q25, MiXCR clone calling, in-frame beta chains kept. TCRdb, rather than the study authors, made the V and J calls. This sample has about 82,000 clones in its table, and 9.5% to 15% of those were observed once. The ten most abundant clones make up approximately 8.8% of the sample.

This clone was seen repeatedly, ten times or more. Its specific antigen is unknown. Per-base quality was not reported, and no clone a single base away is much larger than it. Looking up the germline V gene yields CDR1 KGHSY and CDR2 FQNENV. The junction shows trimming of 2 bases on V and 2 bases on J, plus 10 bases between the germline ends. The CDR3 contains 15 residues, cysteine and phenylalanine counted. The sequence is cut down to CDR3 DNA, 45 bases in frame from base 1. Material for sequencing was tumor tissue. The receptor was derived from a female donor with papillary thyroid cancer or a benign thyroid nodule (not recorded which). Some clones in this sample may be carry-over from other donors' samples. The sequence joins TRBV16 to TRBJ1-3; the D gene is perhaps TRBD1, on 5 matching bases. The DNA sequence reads TGTGCCAGCAGCCAAGGTCGGGGGACTGGAAACACCATATATTTT. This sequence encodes CASSQGRGTGNTIYF.